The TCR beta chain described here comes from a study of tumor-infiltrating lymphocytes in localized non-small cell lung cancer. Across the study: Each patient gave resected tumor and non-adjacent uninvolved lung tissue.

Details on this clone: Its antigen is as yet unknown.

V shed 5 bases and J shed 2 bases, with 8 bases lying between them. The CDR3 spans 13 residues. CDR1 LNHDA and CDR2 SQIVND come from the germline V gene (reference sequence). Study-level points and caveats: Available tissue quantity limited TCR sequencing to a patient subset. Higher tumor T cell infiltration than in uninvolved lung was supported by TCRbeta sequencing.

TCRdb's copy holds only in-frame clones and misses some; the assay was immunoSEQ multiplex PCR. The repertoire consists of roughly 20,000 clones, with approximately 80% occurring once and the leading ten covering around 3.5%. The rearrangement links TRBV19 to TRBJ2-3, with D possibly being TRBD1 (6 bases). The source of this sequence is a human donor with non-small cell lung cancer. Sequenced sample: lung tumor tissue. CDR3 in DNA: TGTGCCAGTAGTTGGACAGTCACAGATACGCAGTATTTT. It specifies CASSWTVTDTQYF.